Listed below are T cell receptor beta chains from one sample, sequenced in a study of post-analysis software for immune sequencing data. TCRdb used MiXCR to reprocess the PCR reads, holding one entry per CDR3 protein. The sample records 740,000 or so distinct CDR3 sequences, around 50% being singletons. The sequencing input was blood. These receptors originate from a girl aged 10-17 years with multiple sclerosis. Both conserved end residues are part of each CDR3. Fields, in order: J gene, clone size, D gene, V gene, CDR3 protein, CDR3 DNA. D genes are given only for firm matches. For some rows the clone size is stated as once, few or many, or as a class when expanded; others skip it.

TRBJ1-5,NA,TRBD1,TRBV20-1,CSAKKPGQRHQPQHF,TGCAGTGCTAAAAAGCCGGGACAGCGGCATCAGCCCCAGCATTTT
TRBJ2-1,NA,NA,TRBV29-1,CSVATQSSYNEQFF,TGCAGCGTTGCCACACAGAGCTCCTACAATGAGCAGTTCTTC
TRBJ2-1,NA,TRBD2,TRBV29-1,CSAKQIAGGIVDEQFF,TGCAGCGCTAAGCAAATAGCGGGAGGGATAGTCGATGAGCAGTTCTTC
TRBJ1-1,once,TRBD1,TRBV7-8,CASSLLQGAVNTEAFF,TGTGCCAGCAGCTTATTACAGGGGGCCGTGAACACTGAAGCTTTCTTT
TRBJ1-4,many,NA,TRBV29-1,CSVATNEKLFF,TGCAGCGTTGCAACTAATGAAAAACTGTTTTTT
TRBJ2-3,NA,TRBD2,TRBV11-2,CASNLIAGKADTQYF,TGTGCCAGCAACTTAATAGCGGGAAAGGCAGATACGCAGTATTTT
TRBJ2-5,NA,TRBD2,TRBV3-1,CASSPSSGSGFQETQYF,TGTGCCAGCAGCCCCTCGAGTGGTAGCGGGTTTCAAGAGACCCAGTACTTC
TRBJ1-2,NA,NA,TRBV11-2,CASSLTRTNYGYTF,TGTGCCAGCAGCTTAACCCGAACTAACTATGGCTACACCTTC
TRBJ1-2,NA,NA,TRBV29-1,CSVELGTYYGYTF,TGCAGCGTTGAACTCGGGACCTACTATGGCTACACCTTC
TRBJ2-5,few,TRBD2,TRBV20-1,CSATFSGMVGETQYF,TGCAGTGCTACCTTTAGCGGGATGGTGGGAGAGACCCAGTACTTC
TRBJ1-1,few,NA,TRBV5-1,CASSLGGARNTEAFF,TGCGCCAGCAGCTTGGGGGGGGCTAGGAACACTGAAGCTTTCTTT
TRBJ2-5,NA,TRBD1,TRBV24-1,CATSENSGGQETQYF,TGTGCCACCAGTGAAAATTCAGGGGGCCAAGAGACCCAGTACTTC
TRBJ2-7,NA,TRBD1,TRBV6-5,CASSPLGTDTYEQYF,TGTGCCAGCAGTCCCCTCGGGACAGATACCTACGAGCAGTACTTC
TRBJ2-7,few,NA,TRBV5-1,CASSLVRGTPSYEQYF,TGCGCCAGCAGCTTGGTAAGGGGAACACCCTCCTACGAGCAGTACTTC
TRBJ2-3,few,TRBD1,TRBV7-2,CASSPGQAGADTQYF,TGTGCCAGCAGCCCTGGACAGGCAGGGGCAGATACGCAGTATTTT
TRBJ2-1,NA,NA,TRBV3-1,CASNTAGFSYNEQFF,TGTGCCAGTAATACGGCGGGATTCTCCTACAATGAGCAGTTCTTC
TRBJ2-7,NA,TRBD2,TRBV5-1,CASSSGQGSGHSYEQYF,TGCGCCAGCAGCTCCGGCCAAGGTAGCGGGCACTCCTACGAGCAGTACTTC
TRBJ2-1,NA,NA,TRBV4-1,CAGSPKVGDEQFF,TGCGCCGGCAGCCCGAAGGTGGGCGATGAGCAGTTCTTC
TRBJ2-7,once,TRBD2,TRBV5-1,CASSPGGSGIPYEQYF,TGCGCCAGCAGCCCGGGAGGTAGCGGGATTCCCTACGAGCAGTACTTC
TRBJ2-6,NA,NA,TRBV7-3,CASSRIRGSGANVLTF,TGTGCCAGCAGCCGAATACGGGGATCTGGGGCCAACGTCCTGACTTTC
TRBJ2-1,few,NA,TRBV4-1,CASSQERDEQFF,TGCGCCAGCAGCCAAGAAAGGGATGAGCAGTTCTTC
TRBJ2-5,few,NA,TRBV7-9,CASTLYQETQYF,TGTGCCAGCACTTTGTACCAAGAGACCCAGTACTTC
TRBJ2-7,NA,NA,TRBV7-9,CASSLAETEQYF,TGTGCCAGCAGCTTAGCTGAGACAGAGCAGTACTTC
TRBJ2-7,NA,TRBD2,TRBV28,CASSFVGGPSYEQYF,TGTGCCAGCAGTTTTGTGGGAGGGCCGTCCTACGAGCAGTACTTC
TRBJ2-7,few,TRBD1,TRBV20-1,CSARAGTGLTYEQYF,TGCAGTGCTAGAGCCGGGACAGGGTTGACCTACGAGCAGTACTTC
TRBJ1-5,NA,NA,TRBV6-6,CASSPGVQPQHF,TGTGCCAGCAGTCCAGGGGTCCAGCCCCAGCATTTT
TRBJ2-1,few,TRBD1,TRBV4-1,CASSQQIRGQGSVHEQFF,TGCGCCAGCAGCCAGCAGATACGGGGACAGGGATCTGTGCATGAGCAGTTCTTC
TRBJ1-4,NA,NA,TRBV9,CASRTAVCPTGSNEKLFF,TGTGCCAGCAGAACCGCTGTTTGCCCTACAGGGTCTAATGAAAAACTGTTTTTT
TRBJ2-1,few,NA,TRBV6-6,CASSLQGQPGDEQFF,TGTGCCAGCAGCCTGCAGGGGCAGCCGGGCGATGAGCAGTTCTTC
TRBJ2-5,NA,NA,TRBV7-9,CASSPAAHETQYF,TGTGCCAGCAGTCCAGCGGCACACGAGACCCAGTACTTC
TRBJ2-7,NA,NA,TRBV5-1,CASSLAGNPVGEQYF,TGCGCCAGCAGCTTGGCGGGCAACCCCGTCGGCGAGCAGTACTTC
TRBJ2-7,NA,NA,TRBV7-2,CASSRDRFEQYF,TGTGCCAGCAGCCGAGACAGGTTCGAGCAGTACTTC
TRBJ2-1,NA,NA,TRBV29-1,CSATTIQGPGNEQFF,TGCAGCGCCACGACCATACAGGGTCCGGGGAATGAGCAGTTCTTC
TRBJ2-4,NA,TRBD2,TRBV6-2/TRBV6-3,CASNSVTGLAKAKNIQYF,TGTGCCAGCAACTCAGTGACGGGACTAGCGAAAGCCAAAAACATTCAGTACTTC
TRBJ1-2,NA,TRBD1,TRBV7-9,CASSMTGRVGYTF,TGTGCCAGCAGCATGACAGGGCGGGTTGGCTACACCTTC
TRBJ2-7,NA,NA,TRBV5-1,CASSADILAPYEQYF,TGCGCCAGCAGCGCCGACATTCTAGCCCCCTACGAGCAGTACTTC
TRBJ2-7,NA,NA,TRBV6-2/TRBV6-3,CASSSVGTLSYEQYF,TGTGCCAGCAGTTCGGTGGGTACGCTCTCCTACGAGCAGTACTTC
TRBJ2-7,few,NA,TRBV18,CASSPQQLTGEQYF,TGTGCCAGCTCACCTCAACAGCTTACCGGCGAGCAGTACTTC
TRBJ2-3,few,TRBD2,TRBV6-1,CASSRPLLAGGAVSTDTQYF,TGTGCCAGCAGTCGACCGTTACTAGCGGGGGGGGCCGTTAGCACAGATACGCAGTATTTT
TRBJ1-1,NA,NA,TRBV7-3,CASSARAGVRTEAFF,TGTGCCAGCAGCGCACGTGCGGGGGTGAGGACTGAAGCTTTCTTT
TRBJ2-4,NA,NA,TRBV6-5,CASSSPSGTKNIQYF,TGTGCCAGCAGTTCCCCGTCCGGCACCAAAAACATTCAGTACTTC
TRBJ2-7,NA,TRBD2,TRBV4-2,CASSQRNIAGGEQYF,TGTGCCAGCAGCCAACGGAATATAGCGGGAGGCGAGCAGTACTTC
TRBJ2-5,NA,NA,TRBV10-3,CAISLQRASYAQYF,TGTGCCATCAGTTTGCAACGAGCCTCGTATGCGCAGTACTTC
TRBJ2-7,NA,TRBD1,TRBV12-3/TRBV12-4,CASRDGTGEHEQYF,TGTGCCAGCAGAGACGGGACAGGGGAACACGAGCAGTACTTC
TRBJ2-5,NA,NA,TRBV13,CASSLVSAKTQYF,TGTGCCAGCAGCTTAGTATCCGCCAAGACCCAGTACTTC
TRBJ2-7,NA,NA,TRBV18,CASSPYTVITDEQYF,TGTGCCAGCTCACCTTATACGGTTATTACAGACGAGCAGTACTTC
TRBJ1-4,NA,NA,TRBV6-1,CASSQGGGSEKLFF,TGTGCCAGCAGCCAAGGTGGGGGTAGTGAAAAACTGTTTTTT
TRBJ2-5,NA,NA,TRBV12-3/TRBV12-4,CASSLRLETQYF,TGTGCCAGCAGTTTGAGGTTGGAGACCCAGTACTTC
TRBJ1-2,few,NA,TRBV12-3/TRBV12-4,CASSLDPDGIWYGYTF,TGTGCCAGCAGTTTAGACCCGGACGGCATATGGTATGGCTACACCTTC
TRBJ2-7,few,TRBD1,TRBV10-3,CAIGQGKWSEQYF,TGTGCCATCGGACAGGGGAAATGGAGTGAGCAGTACTTC
TRBJ1-4,NA,NA,TRBV5-1,CASSLLPTDSNEKLFF,TGCGCCAGCAGTTTATTGCCGACAGACTCCAATGAAAAACTGTTTTTT
TRBJ2-1,few,NA,TRBV5-1,CASTRELYHEQFF,TGCGCCAGCACCCGTGAATTGTACCATGAGCAGTTCTTC
TRBJ1-2,NA,NA,TRBV5-6,CASSLDEDSGRAVYGYTF,TGTGCCAGCAGCCTGGATGAAGACTCGGGACGTGCCGTCTATGGCTACACCTTC